A single T cell receptor (beta chain) is shown here with its context. TCRdb re-called the 5' RACE reads through MiXCR, storing one row per CDR3 protein. Among roughly 200,000 distinct CDR3 sequences listed, over 20% were seen once. This record comes from a study of T-cell memory formation after mild COVID-19. This CDR3 is built from 17 residues. Germline V gene data show CDR1 as MDHEN and CDR2 as SYDVKM. The ends were cut back, 3 bases at V and 0 bases at J, with 15 bases in the middle. The clonotype was recovered from an adult woman who had mild COVID-19 (a few samples of this study predate the infection). Cell type and time point are not known. The sample taken for sequencing was PBMCs or a T cell subset sorted from them (not recorded which). The rearrangement links TRBV28 to TRBJ1-5; the D is unclear. The CDR3 spells CASSLRIIHYSNQPQHF. The CDR3 nucleotides read TGTGCCAGCAGTTTGCGGATTATACATTATAGCAATCAGCCCCAGCATTTT.